The TCR beta chain described here comes from a study of T cell changes during pregnancy in multiple sclerosis. TCRdb keeps only in-frame clones here, not all; method: immunoSEQ multiplex PCR. The sample lists roughly 61,000 clones, about nine tenths occurring once. This CDR3 is 14 amino acids long. V lost 4 bases and J 3 bases, leaving 10 bases between the germline ends. Germline-derived CDR1 and CDR2 are MGHRA and YSYEKL. The clonotype was recovered from a female donor in good health, enrolled as a control in a pregnancy study. The specimen comprised peripheral blood, sampled in the first trimester of pregnancy. The chain uses TRBV4-1 and TRBJ1-3; D unclear. DNA for the CDR3: TGCGCCAGCAGCCCCGGACTGCTTGGAAACACCATATATTTT. Residues: CASSPGLLGNTIYF.